This T cell receptor (beta chain) was captured in a study of response to subunit inactivated influenza vaccine. Findings and limits, study-wide: There was a suggestion from the authors that each seasonal influenza vaccination recruits few new T cells.

This clonotype was found many times. Antigen: not known. TCRdb passed the RT-PCR reads through MiXCR, listing each CDR3 protein once. The sample shows about 540,000 distinct CDR3 sequences, around a quarter of them seen only once. Unmatched junction bases numbered 0, after V lost 5 bases and J lost 4 bases. This CDR3 comprises 12 residues. These data are also associated with another study on T cells expressing NK-cell markers. As that study records: Libraries used 5'RACE template switching adding universal primer site and UMIs. Eight donors were sequenced, of whom seven were HCMV-seropositive, while the remaining one was HCMV-seronegative. The sorts in several experiments were restricted to alpha-beta TCR T cells by an anti-gamma-delta TCR antibody.

The chain joins TRBV12-3 or TRBV12-4 to TRBJ2-7; 9 bases agree with TRBD2. This sample comprised CD4+ T cells sorted from PBMCs, obtained less than 13 days after vaccination. This sequence originates from a man aged 50 to 59 who received an inactivated influenza vaccine. CDR3 loop: CASSTSGYEQYF. The CDR3 DNA reads as TGTGCCAGCAGTACTAGCGGGTACGAGCAGTACTTC.